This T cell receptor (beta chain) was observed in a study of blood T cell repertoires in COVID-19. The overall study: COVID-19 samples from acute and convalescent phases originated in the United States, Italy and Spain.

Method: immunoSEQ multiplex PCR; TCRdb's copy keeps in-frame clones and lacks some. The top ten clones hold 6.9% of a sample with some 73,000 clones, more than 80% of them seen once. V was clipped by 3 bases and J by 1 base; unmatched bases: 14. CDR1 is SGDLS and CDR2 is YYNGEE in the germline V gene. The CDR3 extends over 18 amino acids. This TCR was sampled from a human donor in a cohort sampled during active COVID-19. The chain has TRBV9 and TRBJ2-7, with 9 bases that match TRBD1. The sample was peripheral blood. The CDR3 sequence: CASSASAFPGTGSYEQYF. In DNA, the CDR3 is TGTGCCAGCAGCGCCAGCGCTTTTCCCGGGACAGGGTCCTACGAGCAGTACTTC.